The T cell receptor beta chain under discussion was sequenced for a study of blood T cell repertoires in COVID-19. About the research overall: Sites across the United States, Italy and Spain contributed samples from acute and convalescent COVID-19. Sources were T cells, B-cell-depleted T cells, or PBMCs; the material itself was cDNA or gDNA.

V lost 8 bases and J lost 2, with 9 bases in between. CDR1 is KGHSH, CDR2 LQKENI, per germline. There are 12 residues in the CDR3. In the study's own analysis: Reference gene primer amplification gave nucleated cell count estimates. Data came from immunoSEQ multiplex PCR; TCRdb stores just in-frame clones and leaves some out. V, J and clone size are taken as reported in that table, and D and trimming were inferred from the DNA itself. In the table there are around 200,000 clones, roughly 88% of which are singletons. The specimen was peripheral blood. The rearrangement uses TRBV18 and TRBJ2-5; D might be TRBD2 (5 bases). This sequence originates from a woman aged 80 or over with acute or convalescent COVID-19. As DNA, the CDR3 is TGTGCCAGCGCGACGGGGCAAGAGACCCAGTACTTC. Amino acid sequence: CASATGQETQYF.